A single sample is the source of the 32 T cell receptor beta chains below, sequenced in a study of OX40 agonist ivuxolimab in advanced cancers. Profiled with immunoSEQ multiplex PCR; TCRdb holds only in-frame clones, not every one. The sample shows some 35,000 clones, around 80% of them seen only once. Sequences were derived from CD4+ or CD8+ T cells sorted from blood, sampled in a trial of the OX40 agonist ivuxolimab. These receptors originate from an adult with an advanced solid tumor such as melanoma, head and neck, liver or kidney cancer.

The genes are TRBV2 and TRBJ2-2; 9 bases are a match to TRBD2. V lost 4 bases, J lost 3 bases, and 6 bases stayed unmatched. Germline V gene data show CDR1 as SNHLY and CDR2 as FYNNEI. The CDR3 runs to 16 residues. CDR3 in amino acids: CASSVRGTSHTGELFF. In nucleotides, the CDR3 is TGTGCCAGCAGTGTTAGAGGGACTAGCCACACCGGGGAGCTGTTTTTT.

This clone ranks as medium-sized. The genes are TRBV9 and TRBJ1-6, with 7 bases matching TRBD1. The CDR3 is 14 residues long. J was trimmed by 8 bases and V by 3 bases; bases with no gene match: 5. Germline assignment: CDR1 SGDLS and CDR2 YYNGEE. CDR3 sequence (DNA): TGTGCCAGCAGCGCCGGGACAGATTATTCACCCCTCCACTTT. Encoded protein: CASSAGTDYSPLHF.

The chain couples TRBV9 to TRBJ2-1, with D maybe TRBD1 (6 bases). The CDR3 length is 16 residues. Germline V gene lookup returns CDR1 SGDLS and CDR2 YYNGEE. The V end lost 4 bases, the J end lost 0 bases, and 14 bases lay between the germline ends. Here the CDR3 reads CASSPRQVSSYNEQFF. The CDR3 region has the DNA TGTGCCAGCAGCCCTCGACAGGTAAGCTCCTACAATGAGCAGTTCTTC.

This clone was detected a few times. J is TRBJ2-6 and V is TRBV7-3; D is uncertain. The CDR3 is 16 residues long. CDR1 is SGHTA and CDR2 is FQGTGA in the germline V gene. The V gene lost 5 bases and the J gene lost 1 base, with 12 bases spanning the gap. DNA of the CDR3: TGTGCCAGCAGCCCGACGGCCGTTTCTGGGGCCAACGTCCTGACTTTC. This translates into CASSPTAVSGANVLTF.

The chain couples TRBV7-3 to TRBJ2-3; TRBD2 agrees at 7 bases. Germline CDR1 is SGHTA and CDR2 is FQGTGA. There are 15 residues in the CDR3. The junction had 6 bases not matched to a gene; V was cut back by 1 base and J by 5 bases. This CDR3 reads CASSLRPAGLDTQYF. The DNA for the CDR3 is TGTGCCAGCAGCTTAAGGCCAGCGGGATTAGATACGCAGTATTTT.

This rearrangement joins TRBV6-6 to TRBJ2-2; 15 positions match TRBD2. Per germline, CDR1 MNHNY and CDR2 SVGAGI (reference sequence). J was trimmed by 7 bases and V by 7 bases; bases with no gene match: 7. The CDR3 extends over 16 amino acids. As DNA, the CDR3 is TGTGCCAGCAAGGGGACTAGCGGGAGGAGTGACGGGGAGCTGTTTTTT. Protein: CASKGTSGRSDGELFF.

The rearrangement uses TRBV5-5 and TRBJ1-1; D might be TRBD1 (5 bases). Germline V gene lookup returns CDR1 SGHKS and CDR2 YYEKEE (reference sequence). This CDR3 contains 11 residues. V lost 7 bases and J lost 6, with 10 bases in between. The CDR3 DNA follows: TGTGCCAGCGACTGGGGACCTGAAGCTTTCTTT. This gives the protein CASDWGPEAFF. The whole variable domain, filled in from reference TRBV5-5 and TRBJ1-1, reads DAGVTQSPTHLIKTRGQQVTLRCSPISGHKSVSWYQQVLGQGPQFIFQYYEKEERGRGNFPDRFSARQFPNYSSELNVNALLLGDSALYLCASDWGPEAFFGQGTRLTVV.

This chain uses TRBV7-8 with TRBJ2-1; 9 bases agree with TRBD1. The V gene's germline CDR1 is SGHVS and CDR2 FQNEAQ. CDR3 length: 15 amino acids. The junction had 13 bases not matched to a gene; V was cut back by 8 bases and J by 8 bases. CDR3 residues: CASRKNRGLIDEQFF. The CDR3 DNA sequence: TGTGCCAGCCGAAAAAACAGGGGGCTTATCGATGAGCAGTTCTTC.

This clone was counted only a few times. The chain recombines TRBV11-2 with TRBJ2-4; 7 nucleotides agree with TRBD2. V dropped 5 bases and J dropped 1; count of bases not matched to a gene: 5. Germline CDR1 reads SGHAT; CDR2 reads FQNNGV. There are 15 residues in the CDR3. In nucleotides, the CDR3 is TGTGCCAGCAGCCTAGCCGGGGGGGCCAAAAACATTCAGTACTTC. Translation: CASSLAGGAKNIQYF.

In nucleotides, the CDR3 is TGTGCCAGCACTCCCGGCTTCTCCTACGAGCAGTACTTC. Translated, it gives CASTPGFSYEQYF. The chain recombines TRBV28 with TRBJ2-7, with unresolved D. Germline lookup yields CDR1 MDHEN and CDR2 SYDVKM. The length of the CDR3 is 13 residues. Trimming removed 7 bases from V and 0 bases from J, with 10 bases in between. The full variable domain, with the rest looked up from reference TRBV28 and TRBJ2-7, is DVKVTQSSRYLVKRTGEKVFLECVQDMDHENMFWYRQDPGLGLRLIYFSYDVKMKEKGDIPEGYSVSREKKERFSLILESASTNQTSMYLCASTPGFSYEQYFGPGTRLTVT.

The genes are TRBV27 and TRBJ2-1; 8 positions match TRBD2. V lost 2 bases and J lost 7; bases outside the gene matches: 7. This CDR3 comprises 15 residues. CDR1 is MNHEY and CDR2 is SMNVEV in the germline V gene (reference sequence). The chain's CDR3 is CASSLPSGSYNEQFF. For the CDR3, the DNA is TGTGCCAGCAGTTTACCCAGCGGGAGTTATAATGAGCAGTTCTTC.

The chain combines TRBV11-2 with TRBJ1-2; 7 nucleotides align to TRBD1. Per germline, CDR1 SGHAT and CDR2 FQNNGV. This CDR3 spans 14 amino acids. V dropped 1 base and J dropped 6; count of bases not matched to a gene: 5. The CDR3 DNA is TGTGCCAGCAGCTTAGCGGACAGGAGAAATGGCTACACCTTC. Protein sequence: CASSLADRRNGYTF.

The genes are TRBV27 and TRBJ2-7, with a tentative D call TRBD1 (6 bases). Trimming took off 4 bases at V and 3 bases at J, with 10 bases between the two ends. The CDR3 runs to 13 residues. Germline V gene sequence: CDR1 MNHEY, CDR2 SMNVEV (reference sequence). The CDR3 DNA is TGTGCCAGCAGTTCTACAGGGCTCTACGAGCAGTACTTC. As protein: CASSSTGLYEQYF.

The chain uses TRBV10-3 and TRBJ2-3; TRBD1 matches 8 bases. The CDR3 has 13 residues. Germline CDR1 is ENHRY and CDR2 is SYGVKD. The J segment lost 4 bases and the V segment lost 5 bases, leaving 2 bases of the junction unmatched. The CDR3 nucleotides read TGTGCCATCAGTTGGGACAGGTCAGATACGCAGTATTTT. It is translated as CAISWDRSDTQYF.

The CDR3 nucleotides read TGTGCCAGCAGCTCAAGGGTTGTAGAGACCCAGTACTTC. It codes for CASSSRVVETQYF. The chain joins TRBV5-8 to TRBJ2-5; no clear D. Germline CDR1 and CDR2: SGHTS and YDEGEE. V dropped 3 bases and J dropped 4 bases, with 10 bases sitting between them. The CDR3 contains 13 residues.

The chain couples TRBV29-1 to TRBJ2-7; D gene ambiguous. Germline loops: CDR1 SQVTM, CDR2 ANQGSEA. Trimming cost V 5 bases and J 3 bases, with 8 bases left between them. The CDR3 sequence is 11 residues long. DNA of the CDR3: TGCAGCGTTTTTTCGGGCTACGAGCAGTACTTC. This gives the protein CSVFSGYEQYF.

This rearrangement joins TRBV11-2 to TRBJ2-2, with 7 bases aligning to TRBD1. The ends lost 4 bases at V and 6 bases at J; junction bases unmatched: 5. The germline V gene has CDR1 SGHAT and CDR2 FQNNGV. The CDR3 extends over 14 amino acids. CDR3 amino acids: CASSSGRGSGELFF. The CDR3 DNA is TGTGCCAGCAGCTCCGGCAGGGGGTCCGGGGAGCTGTTTTTT.

The chain combines TRBV6-1 with TRBJ1-3; D gene uncertain. Looked up from germline, CDR1 is MNHNS and CDR2 is SASEGT. V dropped 1 base and J dropped 0 bases, with 7 bases sitting between them. The CDR3 has 15 amino acids. As DNA, the CDR3 is TGTGCCAGCAGTGAAGAGGGCACCTCTGGAAACACCATATATTTT. Translating gives CASSEEGTSGNTIYF.

This chain uses TRBV18 with TRBJ1-3, with 7 bases fitting TRBD1. With V trimmed by 6 bases and J by 0 bases, 8 bases remained unmatched. There are 16 residues in the CDR3. Germline V gene sequence: CDR1 KGHSH, CDR2 LQKENI. The CDR3 DNA sequence: TGTGCCAGCTCCACGACAGGGACGGACTCTGGAAACACCATATATTTT. The encoded protein is CASSTTGTDSGNTIYF.

V usage is TRBV27 and J usage is TRBJ2-7; 7 nucleotides agree with TRBD1. The V gene end was trimmed by 4 bases and the J gene end by 5 bases; junction bases not matched to a gene: 11. The length of the CDR3 is 15 residues. CDR1 and CDR2 from the germline V gene are MNHEY and SMNVEV (reference sequence). CDR3 sequence reads: CASSYLGTEQDEQYF. In nucleotides, the CDR3 is TGTGCCAGCAGTTACCTCGGGACAGAGCAAGACGAGCAGTACTTC.

The chain combines TRBV28 with TRBJ2-3, with 10 bases lining up with TRBD2. Germline assignment: CDR1 MDHEN and CDR2 SYDVKM. The length of the CDR3 is 16 residues. After removal of 6 bases from V and 0 bases from J, the junction contained 6 bases not matched to a gene. The CDR3: CASRDSGRTSTDTQYF. CDR3 DNA sequence: TGTGCCAGCAGAGATAGCGGGAGGACTAGCACAGATACGCAGTATTTT.

The chain links TRBV19 to TRBJ1-1, with a tentative D call TRBD1 (6 bases). The CDR3 length is 14 residues. Germline CDR1 is LNHDA and CDR2 is SQIVND (reference sequence). V was pared by 3 bases and J by 5 bases, with 13 bases between. The CDR3 is CASSIVGGGTEAFF. The CDR3 nucleotides are TGTGCCAGTAGTATCGTAGGGGGAGGGACTGAAGCTTTCTTT.

V gene TRBV7-2 combines with J gene TRBJ2-7; 9 bases map to TRBD2. The CDR3 extends over 14 amino acids. Germline trimming cut 1 base from V and 6 bases from J; bases unmatched to any gene: 4. Germline CDR1 and CDR2: SGHTA and FQGNSA. The CDR3, as DNA: TGTGCCAGCAGCTTAGTAGCGGGAGAGGGCGAGCAGTACTTC. The encoded protein is CASSLVAGEGEQYF.

Concerning this clone itself: An end of the junction does not agree with germline; a read error may underlie this. The chain employs TRBV29-1 and TRBJ1-2; D not certain. Looked up from germline, CDR1 is SQVTM and CDR2 is ANQGSEA. The CDR3 loop spans 12 amino acids. The CDR3 protein is CSAFGDRYGYAF. CDR3 sequence (DNA): TGCAGCGCTTTTGGAGATAGATATGGCTACGCCTTC.

In nucleotides, the CDR3 is TGTGCCAGCAGCGTAGCTAGGATAGCGGAAGCCACAGATACGCAGTATTTT. Residues: CASSVARIAEATDTQYF. The gene calls are TRBV9 and TRBJ2-3; a weak D match, TRBD2 (6 bases). CDR1 is SGDLS, CDR2 YYNGEE, per germline. This CDR3 is built from 17 residues. V lost 0 bases to trimming and J lost 2 bases, with 16 bases between them.

Of note for this clone: The DNA is left out, because the CDR3 cannot be placed on it with certainty; the CDR3 is given as TCRdb lists it. V is TRBV30 and J is TRBJ1-2; whether TRBD1, the table's D call, matches the DNA was not checked. The germline CDR1 and CDR2 sequences are GTSNPN and SVGIG (reference sequence). The CDR3 adds up to 12 amino acids, both ends counted. This CDR3 is CAWSVGQGAPTF.

V gene TRBV30 combines with J gene TRBJ2-7; D is uncertain. V was trimmed by 0 bases and J by 7 bases, leaving 10 bases between them. The CDR3 has 12 residues. Germline CDR1 and CDR2: GTSNPN and SVGIG (reference sequence). The DNA for the CDR3 is TGTGCCTGGAGTGTAGGACGTTGGGAGCAGTACTTC. It is translated as CAWSVGRWEQYF.

V is TRBV5-1 and J is TRBJ1-2, with no clear D. CDR1 SGHRS and CDR2 YFSETQ come from the germline V gene. The CDR3 is 15 amino acids. V dropped 0 bases and J dropped 5 bases, with 14 bases sitting between them. The CDR3 protein is CASSLEGDKAYGYTF. The CDR3 bases are TGCGCCAGCAGCTTGGAAGGCGACAAGGCTTATGGCTACACCTTC.

This rearrangement joins TRBV4-3 to TRBJ2-5; weak D call: TRBD1 (5 bases). Trimming shortened V by 0 bases and J by 2 bases, and 7 bases separated the two germline ends. The CDR3 sequence is 14 residues long. Germline V gene lookup returns CDR1 LGHNA and CDR2 YSLEER. CDR3 bases: TGCGCCAGCAGCCAAGATAGGACACAAGAGACCCAGTACTTC. Protein product: CASSQDRTQETQYF.

The chain is built from TRBV6-6 and TRBJ1-2; tentative D call: TRBD1 (5 bases). Germline CDR1 and CDR2: MNHNY and SVGAGI (reference sequence). The CDR3 is made up of 14 amino acids. Trimming cost V 4 bases and J 0 bases, with 9 bases left between them. Here the CDR3 DNA reads TGTGCCAGCAGTTCTGGGGCAGCTAACTATGGCTACACCTTC. Amino acids: CASSSGAANYGYTF.

The CDR3 sequence is CAISRTNSNQPQHF. The CDR3 coding sequence is TGTGCCATCAGCCGGACAAATAGCAATCAGCCCCAGCATTTT. The chain joins TRBV10-3 to TRBJ1-5; weak D call: TRBD1 (5 bases). The germline CDR1 and CDR2 sequences are ENHRY and SYGVKD. Trimming took 6 bases from V and 0 from J, leaving 9 bases between them. CDR3 size: 14 residues.

This rearrangement joins TRBV7-2 to TRBJ1-1, with D perhaps TRBD1 (6 bases). This CDR3 is built from 14 residues. Looked up from germline, CDR1 is SGHTA and CDR2 is FQGNSA. The germline V and J ends were trimmed by 5 bases and 4 bases, with 14 bases remaining between them. The CDR3 protein is CASSQQGQGTEAFF. The CDR3 DNA follows: TGTGCCAGCAGCCAGCAGGGGCAGGGCACTGAAGCTTTCTTT.